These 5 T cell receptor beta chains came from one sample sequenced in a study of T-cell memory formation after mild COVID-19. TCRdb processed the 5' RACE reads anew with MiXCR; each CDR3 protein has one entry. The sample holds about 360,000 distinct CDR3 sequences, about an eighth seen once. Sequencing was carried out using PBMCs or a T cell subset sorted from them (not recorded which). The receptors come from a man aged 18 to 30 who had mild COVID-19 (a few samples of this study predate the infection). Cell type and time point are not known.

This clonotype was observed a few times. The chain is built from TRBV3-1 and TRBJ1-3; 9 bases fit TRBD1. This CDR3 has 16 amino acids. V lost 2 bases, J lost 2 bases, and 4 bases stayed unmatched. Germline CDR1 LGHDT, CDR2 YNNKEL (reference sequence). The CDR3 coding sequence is TGTGCCAGCAGCCAACGGACAGGGGTCACTGGAAACACCATATATTTT. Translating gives CASSQRTGVTGNTIYF.

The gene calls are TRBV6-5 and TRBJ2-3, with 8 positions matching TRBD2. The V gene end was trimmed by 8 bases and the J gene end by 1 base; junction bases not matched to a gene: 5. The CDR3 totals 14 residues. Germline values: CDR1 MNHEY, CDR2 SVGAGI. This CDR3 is CASGKAGGTDTQYF. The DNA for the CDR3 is TGTGCCAGCGGAAAAGCGGGGGGCACAGATACGCAGTATTTT.

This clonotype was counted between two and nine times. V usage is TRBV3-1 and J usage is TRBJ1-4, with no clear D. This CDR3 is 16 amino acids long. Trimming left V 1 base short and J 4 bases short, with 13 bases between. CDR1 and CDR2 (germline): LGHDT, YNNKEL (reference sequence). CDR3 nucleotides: TGTGCCAGCAGCCAAGGGCCCGCAGTCGTTAATGAAAAACTGTTTTTT. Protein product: CASSQGPAVVNEKLFF. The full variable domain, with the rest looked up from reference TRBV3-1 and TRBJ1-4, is DTAVSQTPKYLVTQMGNDKSIKCEQNLGHDTMYWYKQDSKKFLKIMFSYNNKELIINETVPNRFSPKSPDKAHLNLHINSLELGDSAVYFCASSQGPAVVNEKLFFGSGTQLSVL.

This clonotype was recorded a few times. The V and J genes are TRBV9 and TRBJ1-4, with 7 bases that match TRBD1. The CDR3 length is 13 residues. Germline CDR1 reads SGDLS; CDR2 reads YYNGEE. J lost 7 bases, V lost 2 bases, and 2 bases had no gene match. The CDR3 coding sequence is TGTGCCAGCAGCGTCGCAGGGGGTGAAAAACTGTTTTTT. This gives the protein CASSVAGGEKLFF.

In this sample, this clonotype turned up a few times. This chain's CDR3 is CASSDRGTVSTDTQYF. CDR3 bases: TGTGCCAGTAGTGATCGGGGGACAGTCAGCACAGATACGCAGTATTTT. The V and J genes are TRBV19 and TRBJ2-3, with D tentatively TRBD1 (7 bases). The CDR3 runs to 16 residues. Germline CDR1 LNHDA, CDR2 SQIVND (reference sequence). Trimming stripped 5 bases from V and 0 bases from J, with 15 bases between.